This entry describes one T cell receptor beta chain. Antigen: not known. The sample originates from a study of blood T cells in healthy people across ages. Study-level findings and limits: Diversity was estimated from one million T cells, and these estimates were considered underestimates. Long-lived and aged donors differed, with more naive CD4+ cells and higher diversity in the long-lived.

Sample-barcoded 5' priming and a J-beta primer mix drove a second PCR of about 6 to 12 cycles. TCRdb independently ran MiXCR on the 5' RACE reads; one entry per CDR3 protein. The data hold more than 800,000 distinct CDR3 sequences, with about 28% observed a single time. CDR1 is MNHEY and CDR2 is SVGEGT in the germline V gene. The CDR3 has 13 residues. Trimming took off 2 bases at V and 3 bases at J, with 7 bases between the two ends. The clonotype comes from a woman aged 80 or older in good health. The chain recombines TRBV6-2 or TRBV6-3 with TRBJ1-1; D is unresolved. The source material was blood. The CDR3 nucleotides are TGTGCCAGCAGTTACAACACTTACACTGAAGCTTTCTTT. Protein product: CASSYNTYTEAFF.